This is a list of T cell receptor beta chains from one sample in a study of blood T cell repertoires in COVID-19. This table comes from immunoSEQ multiplex PCR, and its TCRdb copy is limited to in-frame clones, with some not included. The sample shows roughly 410,000 clones, more than 70% of them seen only once. Sequencing input: peripheral blood. These receptors were obtained from a woman between 55 and 75 years old with COVID-19, enrolled during active disease. Both conserved end residues are part of each CDR3. D genes are given only for firm matches. Not every row has a clone size; where given, it reads once, few, many or a size class.

TRBV5-8	TRBJ2-7	TRBD2	.	TGTGCCAGCAGCCGAAATAGCGGACTAGCGGCGGGGGAGCAGTACTTC	CASSRNSGLAAGEQYF
TRBV5-4	TRBJ1-2	.	.	TGTGCCAGCAGCCCCACAGGATTCTATGGCTACACCTTC	CASSPTGFYGYTF
TRBV18	TRBJ1-1	.	.	TGTGCCAGCTCACCACCAGTACGGGACACTGAAGCTTTCTTT	CASSPPVRDTEAFF
TRBV10-2	TRBJ2-1	TRBD2	.	TGCGCCAGCAGTGATGGGACTAGCATCCGTGAGCAGTTCTTC	CASSDGTSIREQFF
TRBV7-3	TRBJ2-3	TRBD1	.	TGTGCCAGCAGCTTACTCCAGGGGGCCACAGATACGCAGTATTTT	CASSLLQGATDTQYF
TRBV6-5	TRBJ2-4	.	.	TGTGCCAGCAGTTGGGCGGGCCACCAAAACATTCAGTACTTC	CASSWAGHQNIQYF
TRBV7-3	TRBJ2-2	.	few	TGTGCCAGCAGCCCCGGTCTGGACACCGGGGAGCTGTTTTTT	CASSPGLDTGELFF
TRBV19	TRBJ1-2	TRBD1	few	TGTGCCAGTAGTATAGGAGGACAGGGGTATGCCTATGGCTACACCTTC	CASSIGGQGYAYGYTF
TRBV6-6	TRBJ2-7	TRBD1	.	TGTGCCAGCAGTTCAGTTGGGGACAGGGGCAACGAGCAGTACTTC	CASSSVGDRGNEQYF
TRBV6-5	TRBJ1-2	.	.	TGTGCCAGCAGTTACGGCAGGGACTTCTATGGCTACACCTTC	CASSYGRDFYGYTF
TRBV9	TRBJ1-2	.	.	TGTGCCAGCAGCGTAGAAGCCGGGGGCTACACCTTC	CASSVEAGGYTF
TRBV5-1	TRBJ2-7	.	.	TGCGCCAGCAGCGGCGCGGGGAATAGCTTCTACGAGCAGTACTTC	CASSGAGNSFYEQYF
TRBV3-1/TRBV3-2	TRBJ1-1	.	.	TGTGCCAGCAGCCAAGTCGCCAAGGAGGCTGAAGCTTTCTTT	CASSQVAKEAEAFF
TRBV6-5	TRBJ1-2	TRBD1	.	TGTGCCAGCAGTTACTCGCCGGGACAGGGGGGGTATGGCTACACCTTC	CASSYSPGQGGYGYTF
TRBV2	TRBJ1-2	TRBD1	.	TGTGCCAGCAGGACCGGGACAGGGGGCTATGGCTACACCTTC	CASRTGTGGYGYTF
TRBV4-1	TRBJ1-1	.	few	TGCGCCAGCAGCCCTACGGGGTACACTGAAGCTTTCTTT	CASSPTGYTEAFF
TRBV6-4	TRBJ2-7	TRBD2	.	TGTGCCAGCAGTGACTCTACGCGGGGGAGCTACGAGCAGTACTTC	CASSDSTRGSYEQYF
TRBV27	TRBJ1-2	TRBD1	.	TGTGCCAGCAGTACAGACAGGGCGCCAGATTATGGCTACACCTTC	CASSTDRAPDYGYTF
TRBV19	TRBJ1-2	TRBD1	.	TGTGCCAGTAGTATCTCCAGAGACAGGGGAGGAAATGGCTACACCTTC	CASSISRDRGGNGYTF
TRBV6-2/TRBV6-3	TRBJ2-1	TRBD2	.	TGTGCCAGCAGTAACGCCAAGACTAGCGGGGGGGGCAATGAGCAGTTCTTC	CASSNAKTSGGGNEQFF
TRBV9	TRBJ1-4	TRBD1	.	TGTGCCAGCGGTGTCAGGGGGGCTAATGAAAAACTGTTTTTT	CASGVRGANEKLFF
TRBV18	TRBJ2-7	TRBD1	.	TGTGCCAGCTCACGGGAGACAGGGCCCTACGAGCAGTACTTC	CASSRETGPYEQYF
TRBV10-3	TRBJ1-5	.	.	TGTGCCATCAGTGAGGGTACAGGGTATCAGCCCCAGCATTTT	CAISEGTGYQPQHF
TRBV12-3/TRBV12-4	TRBJ1-5	.	few	TGTGCCAGCAGCTTATCCGTCTTGCAGCCCCAGCATTTT	CASSLSVLQPQHF
TRBV29-1	TRBJ1-1	TRBD1	.	TGCAGCGTCCTGTCGGGACAGGGGGCTGAAGCTTTCTTT	CSVLSGQGAEAFF
TRBV4-1	TRBJ1-3	TRBD1	.	TGCGCCAGCAGCCAATTGGGTTTGACAGGGGAAGGAAACACCATATATTTT	CASSQLGLTGEGNTIYF
TRBV19	TRBJ2-1	.	.	TGTGCCAGTAGTATAAACAGGGTGACTGAGCAGTTCTTC	CASSINRVTEQFF
TRBV10-3	TRBJ2-5	TRBD1	.	TGTGCCATCAGCGACAGGGCTGAGACCCAGTACTTC	CAISDRAETQYF
TRBV19	TRBJ1-3	.	.	TGTGCCAGCAGACAGAACTCTGGAAACACCATATATTTT	CASRQNSGNTIYF